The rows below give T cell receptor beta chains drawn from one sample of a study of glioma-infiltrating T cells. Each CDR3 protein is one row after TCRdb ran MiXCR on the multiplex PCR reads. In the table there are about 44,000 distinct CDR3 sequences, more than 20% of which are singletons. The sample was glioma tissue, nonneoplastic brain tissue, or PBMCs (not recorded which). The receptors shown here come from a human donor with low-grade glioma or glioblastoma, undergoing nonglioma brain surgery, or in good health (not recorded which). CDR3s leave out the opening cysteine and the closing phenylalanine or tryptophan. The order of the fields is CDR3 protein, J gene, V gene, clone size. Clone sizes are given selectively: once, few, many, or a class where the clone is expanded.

CDR3: ASSLELAGYGETQY
J: TRBJ2-5
V: TRBV11-2
size: .

CDR3: ASSTFDRYEQY
J: TRBJ2-7
V: TRBV6-1
size: many

CDR3: SAKKGLLAGESGELF
J: TRBJ2-2
V: TRBV20-1
size: many

CDR3: ASSSVGALAKNIQY
J: TRBJ2-4
V: TRBV3-1
size: few

CDR3: ASSQEIQRGGGAF
J: TRBJ1-1
V: TRBV14
size: many

CDR3: ASSYPFSPLH
J: TRBJ1-6
V: TRBV6-2/TRBV6-3
size: medium-sized

CDR3: ASSRGEANTGELF
J: TRBJ2-2
V: TRBV6-1
size: many

CDR3: ASSLVDRGGAF
J: TRBJ1-1
V: TRBV5-1
size: many

CDR3: AGSYGQPRETLY
J: TRBJ2-5
V: TRBV27
size: .

CDR3: ASSLLAGTDTQY
J: TRBJ2-3
V: TRBV28
size: many

CDR3: ASSQGYGPVNTQY
J: TRBJ2-3
V: TRBV3-1
size: .

CDR3: SARGTSGGYEQF
J: TRBJ2-1
V: TRBV20-1
size: many

CDR3: ASSSRDSSTDTQY
J: TRBJ2-3
V: TRBV7-9
size: .

CDR3: ASSIQGNTEAF
J: TRBJ1-1
V: TRBV19
size: many

CDR3: ASSGSGNTEAF
J: TRBJ1-1
V: TRBV18
size: many

CDR3: ASSLGTGGRSGNTIY
J: TRBJ1-3
V: TRBV12-3/TRBV12-4
size: few

CDR3: SARGSPTTEDF
J: TRBJ1-1
V: TRBV20-1
size: .

CDR3: AWSEGGPDEQY
J: TRBJ2-7
V: TRBV30
size: .

CDR3: ASSPYGQGDNSPLH
J: TRBJ1-6
V: TRBV9
size: .

CDR3: ASTDPSGSGANVLT
J: TRBJ2-6
V: TRBV2
size: many

CDR3: ASSLAGLVEKLF
J: TRBJ1-4
V: TRBV28
size: many

CDR3: ASSYPTSGVLNEQF
J: TRBJ2-1
V: TRBV6-2/TRBV6-3
size: many

CDR3: ASSLRGTEAF
J: TRBJ1-1
V: TRBV5-6
size: many

CDR3: ASSLRALEGQVQY
J: TRBJ2-4
V: TRBV5-5
size: .

CDR3: ASSFTGVSGANVLT
J: TRBJ2-6
V: TRBV11-2
size: few

CDR3: ASTSRETTEAF
J: TRBJ1-1
V: TRBV28
size: many

CDR3: VSSHTGNNQPQH
J: TRBJ1-5
V: TRBV6-5
size: once

CDR3: ASSLVTNTEAF
J: TRBJ1-1
V: TRBV5-1
size: many

CDR3: ASSYSGSENEQF
J: TRBJ2-1
V: TRBV5-1
size: many

CDR3: ASSHRDGTARLEQF
J: TRBJ2-1
V: TRBV7-9
size: many

CDR3: ASTLGGEGPSYNEQF
J: TRBJ2-1
V: TRBV28
size: many

CDR3: ASQGTFGGNQPQH
J: TRBJ1-5
V: TRBV6-1
size: many

CDR3: ASSPSPGQPPT
J: TRBJ1-2
V: TRBV19
size: .

CDR3: ASSRAILGDTQY
J: TRBJ2-3
V: TRBV28
size: many

CDR3: ASSYLPPGGAGANVLT
J: TRBJ2-6
V: TRBV5-1
size: few

CDR3: ASSPRGETYTEAF
J: TRBJ1-1
V: TRBV9
size: few

CDR3: SVILGGETQY
J: TRBJ2-5
V: TRBV29-1
size: .

CDR3: ASSLIAPTQY
J: TRBJ2-3
V: TRBV11-2
size: few

CDR3: ASSSMGLQYQETQY
J: TRBJ2-5
V: TRBV6-2/TRBV6-3
size: many

CDR3: ASYLVPNEQF
J: TRBJ2-1
V: TRBV5-1
size: many